Listed here are 5 T cell receptor beta chains from one sample, sequenced in a study of OX40 agonist ivuxolimab in advanced cancers. Measured with immunoSEQ multiplex PCR; TCRdb has only the in-frame clones, and not every one. The sample holds around 67,000 clones; roughly 80% are singletons and the top ten take about 8%. This specimen was CD4+ or CD8+ T cells sorted from blood, taken in a trial of the OX40 agonist ivuxolimab. Every receptor here comes from an adult with an advanced solid tumor such as melanoma, head and neck, liver or kidney cancer.

The chain uses TRBV11-1 and TRBJ2-1, with TRBD2 identical over 12 bases. V gave up 4 bases and J gave up 9 bases; unmatched junction bases: 7. This CDR3 contains 15 residues. Per the germline V gene, CDR1 is SGHAT and CDR2 is FQDESV (reference sequence). CDR3 sequence: CASSWGLAGQGEQFF. CDR3 DNA sequence: TGTGCCAGCAGCTGGGGACTAGCGGGCCAGGGTGAGCAGTTCTTC.

V gene TRBV7-9 combines with J gene TRBJ1-2; D might be TRBD1 (6 bases). Deletions cut 7 bases from V and 2 bases from J, with 14 bases between. This CDR3 comprises 14 residues. Germline loops: CDR1 SEHNR, CDR2 FQNEAQ (reference sequence). The CDR3 region has the DNA TGTGCCAGCATCCAGGCGGGGGGCAACTATGGCTACACCTTC. Protein sequence: CASIQAGGNYGYTF. Filled out from reference TRBV7-9 and TRBJ1-2, the complete variable domain reads DTGVSQNPRHKITKRGQNVTFRCDPISEHNRLYWYRQTLGQGPEFLTYFQNEAQLEKSRLLSDRFSAERPKGSFSTLEIQRTEQGDSAMYLCASIQAGGNYGYTFGSGTRLTVV.

CDR3 sequence (DNA): TGTGCCAGCTCACCGGCCAGGGTCGGCGCCACTGAAGCTTTCTTT. Translation gives CASSPARVGATEAFF. The J gene is TRBJ1-1, the V gene TRBV18; tentative D call: TRBD1 (5 bases). The CDR3 loop spans 15 amino acids. Germline CDR1 KGHSH, CDR2 LQKENI. V lost 3 bases, J lost 4 bases, and 15 bases lay in between.

The CDR3 spells CASSSRGTGTFSGYTF. The CDR3 coding sequence is TGTGCCAGCTCATCCCGCGGCACAGGGACCTTTTCGGGCTACACCTTC. This chain connects TRBV18 to TRBJ1-2; D is perhaps TRBD1 (6 bases). Germline values: CDR1 KGHSH, CDR2 LQKENI. This CDR3 contains 16 residues. The ends were cut back, 5 bases at V and 8 bases at J, with 24 bases in the middle.

J is TRBJ2-2 and V is TRBV7-3; D gene ambiguous. V was trimmed by 0 bases and J by 6 bases, leaving 2 bases between them. CDR1 and CDR2 from the germline V gene are SGHTA and FQGTGA. The CDR3 runs 12 residues. The CDR3 nucleotides are TGTGCCAGCAGCTTAACGGCCGGGGAGCTGTTTTTT. Translation gives CASSLTAGELFF. The full variable domain, completed using reference TRBV7-3 and TRBJ2-2, is GAGVSQTPSNKVTEKGKYVELRCDPISGHTALYWYRQSLGQGPEFLIYFQGTGAADDSGLPNDRFFAVRPEGSVSTLKIQRTERGDSAVYLCASSLTAGELFFGEGSRLTVL.